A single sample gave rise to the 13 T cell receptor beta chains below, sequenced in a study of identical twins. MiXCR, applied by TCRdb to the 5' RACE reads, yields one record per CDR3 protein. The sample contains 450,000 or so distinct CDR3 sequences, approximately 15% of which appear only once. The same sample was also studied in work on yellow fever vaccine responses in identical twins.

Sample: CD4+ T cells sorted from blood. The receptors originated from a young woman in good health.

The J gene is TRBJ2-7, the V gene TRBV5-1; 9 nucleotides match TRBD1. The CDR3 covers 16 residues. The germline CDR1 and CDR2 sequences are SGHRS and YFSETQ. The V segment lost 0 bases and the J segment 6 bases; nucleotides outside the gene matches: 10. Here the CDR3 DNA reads TGCGCCAGCAGCTTGGGGGGGACAGGGCGCCCGCCCGAGCAGTACTTC. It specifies CASSLGGTGRPPEQYF.

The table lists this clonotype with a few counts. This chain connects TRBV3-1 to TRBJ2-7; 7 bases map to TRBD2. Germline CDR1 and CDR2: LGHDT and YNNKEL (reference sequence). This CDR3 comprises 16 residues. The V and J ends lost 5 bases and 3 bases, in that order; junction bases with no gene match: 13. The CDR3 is CASSSSPGGRFYEQYF. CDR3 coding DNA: TGTGCCAGCAGCTCTTCCCCGGGGGGAAGGTTCTACGAGCAGTACTTC.

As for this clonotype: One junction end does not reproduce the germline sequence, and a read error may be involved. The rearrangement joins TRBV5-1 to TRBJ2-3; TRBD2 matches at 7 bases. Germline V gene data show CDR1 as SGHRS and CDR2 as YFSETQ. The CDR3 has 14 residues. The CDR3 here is CASSSAGVADTQYF. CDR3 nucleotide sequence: TGTGCCAGCAGCTCCGCGGGGGTGGCAGATACGCAGTATTTT.

CDR3 region: CASSQVRGPTGELFF. In DNA, the CDR3 is TGTGCCAGCAGCCAAGTCAGGGGCCCCACCGGGGAGCTGTTTTTT. This chain uses TRBV14 with TRBJ2-2; maybe TRBD1 (6 bases). Trimming left V 1 base short and J 4 bases short, with 10 bases between. CDR1 SGHDN and CDR2 FVKESK come from the germline V gene. This CDR3 contains 15 residues. The full variable domain, its missing parts supplied by reference TRBV14 and TRBJ2-2, is EAGVTQFPSHSVIEKGQTVTLRCDPISGHDNLYWYRRVMGKEIKFLLHFVKESKQDESGMPNNRFLAERTGGTYSTLKVQPAELEDSGVYFCASSQVRGPTGELFFGEGSRLTVL.

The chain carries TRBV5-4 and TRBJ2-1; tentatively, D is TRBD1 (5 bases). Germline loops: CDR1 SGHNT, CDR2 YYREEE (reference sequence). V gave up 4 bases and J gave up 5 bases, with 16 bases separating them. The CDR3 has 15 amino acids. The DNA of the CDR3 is TGTGCCAGCAGCCGAGACAGTGGGGTCGACAATGAGCAGTTCTTC. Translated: CASSRDSGVDNEQFF. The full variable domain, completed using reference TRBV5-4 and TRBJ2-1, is ETGVTQSPTHLIKTRGQQVTLRCSSQSGHNTVSWYQQALGQGPQFIFQYYREEENGRGNFPPRFSGLQFPNYSSELNVNALELDDSALYLCASSRDSGVDNEQFFGPGTRLTVL.

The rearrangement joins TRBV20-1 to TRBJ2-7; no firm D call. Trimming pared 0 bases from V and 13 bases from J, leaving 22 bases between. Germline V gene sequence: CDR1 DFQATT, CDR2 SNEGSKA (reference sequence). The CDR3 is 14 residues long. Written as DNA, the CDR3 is TGCAGTGCTAGAGATATGTCCTCGAGAGGTTTAGCATACTTC. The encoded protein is CSARDMSSRGLAYF.

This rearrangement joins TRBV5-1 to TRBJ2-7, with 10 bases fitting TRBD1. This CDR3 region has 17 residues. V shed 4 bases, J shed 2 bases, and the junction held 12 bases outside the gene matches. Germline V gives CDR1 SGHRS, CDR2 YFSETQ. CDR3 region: CASSIVPGQGLTYEQYF. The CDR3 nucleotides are TGCGCCAGCAGCATAGTCCCGGGACAGGGGCTAACCTACGAGCAGTACTTC.

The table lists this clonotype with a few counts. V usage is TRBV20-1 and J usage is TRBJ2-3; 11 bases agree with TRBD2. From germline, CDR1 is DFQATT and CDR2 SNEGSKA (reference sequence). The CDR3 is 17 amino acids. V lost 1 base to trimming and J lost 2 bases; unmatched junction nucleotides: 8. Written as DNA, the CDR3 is TGCAGTGCTAGAGTCGGGGAGACTAGCGGGGTCACAGATACGCAGTATTTT. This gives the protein CSARVGETSGVTDTQYF.

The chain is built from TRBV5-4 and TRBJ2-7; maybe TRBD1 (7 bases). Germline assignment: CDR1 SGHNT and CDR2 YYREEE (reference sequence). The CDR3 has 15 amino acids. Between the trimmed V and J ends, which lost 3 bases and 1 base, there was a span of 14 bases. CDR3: CASSSGAGQSYEQYF. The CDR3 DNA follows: TGTGCCAGCAGCTCGGGCGCGGGACAGTCCTACGAGCAGTACTTC.

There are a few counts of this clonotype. The CDR3 region has the DNA TGTGCCAGCAGTAGGACCTACTACGAGCAGTACTTC. Translating gives CASSRTYYEQYF. The J gene is TRBJ2-7, the V gene TRBV6-2 or TRBV6-3; D gene unclear. Germline CDR1 is MNHEY and CDR2 is SVGEGT. Trimming took 5 bases from V and 3 from J, leaving 8 bases between them. This CDR3 comprises 12 residues.

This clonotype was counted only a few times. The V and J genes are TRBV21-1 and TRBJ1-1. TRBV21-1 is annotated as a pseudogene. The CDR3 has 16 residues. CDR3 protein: CASSKLREEKNTEAFF. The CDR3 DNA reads TGTGCCAGCAGCAAACTGCGGGAAGAAAAGAACACTGAAGCTTTCTTT.

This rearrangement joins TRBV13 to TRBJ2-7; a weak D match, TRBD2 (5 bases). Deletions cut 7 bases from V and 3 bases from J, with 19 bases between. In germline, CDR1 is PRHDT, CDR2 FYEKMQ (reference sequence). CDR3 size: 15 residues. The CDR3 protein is CASTRPRVSVYEQYF. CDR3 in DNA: TGTGCCAGCACCCGTCCGCGGGTGTCTGTCTACGAGCAGTACTTC.

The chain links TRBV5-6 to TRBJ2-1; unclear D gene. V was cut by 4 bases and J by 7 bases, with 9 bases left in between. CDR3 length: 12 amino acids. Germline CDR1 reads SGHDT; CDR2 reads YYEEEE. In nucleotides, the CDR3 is TGTGCCAGCAGCCAAAGATCTAATGAGCAGTTCTTC. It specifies CASSQRSNEQFF.